Here is one T cell receptor beta chain with its context. TCRdb re-derived calls from the 5' RACE reads in MiXCR, one entry per CDR3 protein. Of roughly 620,000 distinct CDR3 sequences detected, 15% to 20% appear once; the ten largest clones hold around 12%. The sample belongs to a study of T-cell memory formation after mild COVID-19. Specimen: PBMCs or a T cell subset sorted from them (not recorded which). The sequence was collected from an adult woman who had mild COVID-19 (a few samples of this study predate the infection). Cell type and time point are not known.

The chain's CDR3 is CASSQEGLADNEQFF. CDR3 nucleotides: TGTGCCAGCAGCCAAGAGGGGCTAGCGGACAATGAGCAGTTCTTC. This chain joins TRBV4-2 and TRBJ2-1; 7 positions agree with TRBD2. This CDR3 has 15 amino acids. Trimming at V came to 0 bases and at J to 5 bases, leaving 4 bases not matched to a gene. The germline V gene encodes CDR1 LGHNA and CDR2 YNFKEQ.